A selection of T cell receptor beta chains follows, all from one sample in a study of T cells after yellow fever vaccination. TCRdb redid the calling of the 5' RACE reads with MiXCR, one entry per CDR3 protein. The table includes about 510,000 distinct CDR3 sequences, around a fifth detected once. The material was PBMCs, obtained roughly 23 days after the first yellow fever vaccination. The receptors were sampled from a man between 18 and 35 years old who received the YFV17D yellow fever vaccine. CDR3s include the opening cysteine and the closing phenylalanine or tryptophan. The order of the fields is V gene, clone size, CDR3 protein. Clone size, where shown, is once, few, many, or a class for clones that have expanded.

TRBV4-1	.	CASSQDIQGMYEQYF
TRBV5-1	few	CASSRPGRGGSYNEQFF
TRBV4-2	.	CASSHGQGNTEAFF
TRBV15	.	CATSRVPYDTQYF
TRBV10-3	once	CAISESTRGGPGETQYF
TRBV6-1	few	CASSRGRWDEQYF
TRBV5-6	few	CASSLQASEQYF
TRBV6-2/TRBV6-3	.	CASSTGQSLGTGELFF
TRBV18	few	CASSEGRQRNEKLFF
TRBV7-9	.	CASSPRTPWLGATEAFF
TRBV9	.	CASSTTEGKQGYTF
TRBV5-5	.	CASSPGRGAADTQYF
TRBV5-1	few	CASSLGTGDSNQPQHF
TRBV20-1	.	CSAYKQGSEAFF
TRBV20-1	.	CSARGFPPLSYNEQFF
TRBV10-3	.	CAISEDSYTEAFF
TRBV30	.	CAWSVGGGTEKLFF
TRBV7-2	few	CASSPLASGELFF
TRBV5-5	.	CASSSERRYEQFF
TRBV12-3/TRBV12-4	.	CASSFTSGINEQFF
TRBV7-9	few	CASSPGRDEQFF
TRBV18	few	CASSPREASGANVLTF
TRBV14	few	CASSQDLGRDVYNEQFF
TRBV2	.	CASSKRALPYNEQFF
TRBV11-2	.	CASSLQGVGGYTF
TRBV5-1	.	CASSLGQGTNIQYF
TRBV5-1	few	CASSREGYNEQFF
TRBV6-5	.	CASSYSAQGRGGYTF
TRBV4-3	.	CASSPRTSGGVDTQYF
TRBV5-1	.	CASSQPDTGSDTQYF
TRBV7-2	.	CASSPYIPVRDSPLHF
TRBV4-2	.	CASSQEGVAGPYNEQFF
TRBV5-6	.	CASSAPEGFGGAKNIQYF
TRBV11-1	few	CASSWGLGGDTEAFF
TRBV12-3/TRBV12-4	.	CATRTGESNQPQHF
TRBV5-1	few	CASSLAAGEQYF
TRBV6-2/TRBV6-3	few	CASSYWPPSVGTGADQPQHF
TRBV24-1	few	CATKGQGGSGELFF
TRBV7-9	.	CASSLETENSPLHF
TRBV12-3/TRBV12-4	.	CASSLADQETLYF
TRBV7-2	few	CASRSRTGEAYEQYF
TRBV29-1	.	CSVGAGNEKLFF
TRBV5-1	few	CASSPQGTGYNSPLHF
TRBV7-2	many	CASSRPGTGKEAFF
TRBV29-1	few	CSVVGRATDTQYF
TRBV5-1	.	CASSLGPTNTGELFF
TRBV27	few	CASSLIEGYYNSPLHF
TRBV27	few	CASSLTVDNSPLHF
TRBV5-1	few	CASSHNQGDTEAFF
TRBV29-1	.	CSVEDLGGPTLSGANVLTF
TRBV28	few	CASNRGVGYGYTF
TRBV4-3	few	CASSQTGTGGGETQYF
TRBV12-3/TRBV12-4	few	CASTSMYRGNTIYF
TRBV20-1	few	CSAGQGNTGELFF
TRBV27	.	CASRGQGAHNEQFF
TRBV20-1	few	CSARAWRDGGVGQPQHF
TRBV11-2	.	CASNPGGRGQNTGELFF